This entry lists 11 T cell receptor beta chains sequenced from one sample in a study of blood T cell repertoires in COVID-19. Produced via immunoSEQ multiplex PCR; TCRdb's table is partial and in-frame only. The profile covers 25,000 to 30,000 clones, with 85% appearing a single time and about a quarter taken by the ten largest. Source material: peripheral blood. The receptors derive from a human donor in a cohort sampled during active COVID-19.

This chain joins TRBV29-1 and TRBJ2-5; 13 bases map to TRBD2. V gave up 5 bases and J gave up 3 bases; unmatched junction bases: 3. This CDR3 comprises 14 residues. Germline loops: CDR1 SQVTM, CDR2 ANQGSEA. The CDR3: CSVSGLAGEETQYF. CDR3 coding DNA: TGCAGCGTTAGCGGACTAGCGGGGGAAGAGACCCAGTACTTC.

The chain employs TRBV5-1 and TRBJ1-2; maybe TRBD1 (6 bases). CDR3 length: 14 amino acids. V gave up 3 bases and J gave up 5 bases, with 14 bases separating them. Germline V lookup: CDR1 SGHRS, CDR2 YFSETQ. CDR3 DNA: TGCGCCAGCAGCTCCGGGACAACTGGGTATGGCTACACCTTC. Translated, it gives CASSSGTTGYGYTF. The variable domain in full, completed from reference TRBV5-1 and TRBJ1-2, reads KAGVTQTPRYLIKTRGQQVTLSCSPISGHRSVSWYQQTPGQGLQFLFEYFSETQRNKGNFPGRFSGRQFSNSRSEMNVSTLELGDSALYLCASSSGTTGYGYTFGSGTRLTVV.

The J gene is TRBJ1-6, the V gene TRBV10-3; D gene uncertain. CDR1 and CDR2 from the germline V gene are ENHRY and SYGVKD. The CDR3 covers 15 residues. Trimming shortened V by 6 bases and J by 5 bases, and 14 bases separated the two germline ends. In DNA form, the CDR3 reads TGTGCCATCAGGGAATTAGGGAGGGATAATTCACCCCTCCACTTT. It codes for CAIRELGRDNSPLHF.

This chain connects TRBV23-1 to TRBJ1-3; D unresolved. TRBV23-1 is reported as an ORF; its role is uncertain. This CDR3 comprises 22 residues. V was pared by 0 bases and J by 4 bases, with 31 bases between. The CDR3: CASSQSKGGGSPPLSFGNTIYF. CDR3 nucleotides: TGCGCCAGCAGTCAATCGAAGGGAGGAGGGTCCCCCCCATTATCGTTCGGAAACACCATATATTTT.

V and J are TRBV30 and TRBJ1-1; D is perhaps TRBD1 (6 bases). The CDR3 is 14 residues long. The V and J ends lost 3 bases and 5 bases respectively, with 16 bases between them. Germline CDR1 and CDR2: GTSNPN and SVGIG (reference sequence). The CDR3 loop reads CAWRGDTGLTEAFF. For the CDR3, the DNA is TGTGCCTGGAGAGGGGACACAGGTTTAACTGAAGCTTTCTTT.

V gene TRBV6-5 combines with J gene TRBJ2-1; 10 bases align to TRBD2. From germline, CDR1 is MNHEY and CDR2 SVGAGI. J was trimmed by 6 bases and V by 5 bases; bases with no gene match: 7. This CDR3 region has 15 residues. The CDR3 protein is CASSPLAGTSNEQFF. Written as DNA, the CDR3 is TGTGCCAGCAGTCCACTAGCGGGAACCTCCAATGAGCAGTTCTTC.

This chain uses TRBV2 with TRBJ2-7; 7 positions agree with TRBD1. Trimming took 6 bases from V and 7 from J; bases not matched to a gene: 0. CDR3 length: 10 amino acids. Looked up from germline, CDR1 is SNHLY and CDR2 is FYNNEI. CDR3 in DNA: TGTGCCAGCAGGACAGGGGAGCAGTACTTC. Translating gives CASRTGEQYF.

This chain links TRBV18 with TRBJ2-5, with a weak D call TRBD1 (6 bases). V lost 4 bases and J 1 base, leaving 13 bases between the germline ends. The CDR3 runs to 15 residues. Germline CDR1 reads KGHSH; CDR2 reads LQKENI. CDR3 nucleotides: TGTGCCAGCTCACTACAGGGACGGGGCCAAGAGACCCAGTACTTC. Amino acid sequence: CASSLQGRGQETQYF.

The gene calls are TRBV10-2 and TRBJ1-5, with a possible D match to TRBD1 (5 bases). The CDR3 totals 15 residues. CDR1 is WSHSY and CDR2 is SAAADI in the germline V gene. Trimming took 6 bases from V and 4 from J, leaving 16 bases between them. Here the CDR3 reads CASRLGGGRNQPQHF. The CDR3 DNA is TGCGCCAGCAGGCTCGGGGGTGGGAGGAATCAGCCCCAGCATTTT.

For the CDR3, the DNA is TGTGCCAGCAGCCATTCCGGGACAGGGGGTTCTGGGGAGCAGTACTTC. As protein: CASSHSGTGGSGEQYF. This sequence joins TRBV4-2 and TRBJ2-7; 11 bases fit TRBD1. Germline loops: CDR1 LGHNA, CDR2 YNFKEQ. J lost 7 bases, V lost 3 bases, and 11 bases had no gene match. CDR3 length equals 16 residues.

This clone occurred a few times. This chain joins TRBV18 and TRBJ1-2, with D perhaps TRBD1 (5 bases). This CDR3 contains 15 residues. CDR1 and CDR2 (germline): KGHSH, LQKENI. The V and J ends lost 0 bases and 3 bases respectively, with 11 bases between them. In DNA, the CDR3 is TGTGCCAGCTCACCACCGCAGGGATTCTACTATGGCTACACCTTC. Its protein product is CASSPPQGFYYGYTF.